The next 32 T cell receptor beta chains were all read from a single sample in a study of PD-L1 blockade in urothelial cancer. Described time point: pretreatment peripheral blood. Data came from immunoSEQ multiplex PCR; TCRdb stores just in-frame clones and leaves some out. Of about 74,000 clones listed, 90% are singletons. Specimen: PBMCs, collected around atezolizumab (anti-PD-L1) treatment. These receptors all stem from a man in his sixties or seventies with urothelial cancer.

The chain is built from TRBV19 and TRBJ1-2; D perhaps matches TRBD1 (5 bases). CDR1 is LNHDA and CDR2 is SQIVND in the germline V gene (reference sequence). V was trimmed by 6 bases and J by 7 bases, leaving 21 bases between them. The CDR3 has 15 residues. The CDR3 DNA is TGTGCCAGTAGGAGTACCCCCGGGGTCGGGGGTGGCTACACCTTC. It encodes CASRSTPGVGGGYTF.

The chain employs TRBV6-1 and TRBJ1-5; 7 bases are shared with TRBD1. J lost 6 bases, V lost 6 bases, and 8 bases had no gene match. Germline-derived CDR1 and CDR2 are MNHNS and SASEGT. There are 14 residues in the CDR3. The CDR3 bases are TGTGCCAGCAGGTCGGGGACAGAGAGTCAGCCCCAGCATTTT. It specifies CASRSGTESQPQHF.

Only one count was recorded for this clone. This chain connects TRBV7-8 to TRBJ2-1, with TRBD2 identical over 11 bases. The CDR3 has 16 amino acids. The V gene's germline CDR1 is SGHVS and CDR2 FQNEAQ. Trimming removed 5 bases from V and 9 bases from J; junction bases left unmatched: 12. CDR3 bases: TGTGCCAGCAGCCCTAATAGCGGGGGGGCCCATAGTGAGCAGTTCTTC. It codes for CASSPNSGGAHSEQFF. Full variable domain (remainder filled in from reference TRBV7-8 and TRBJ2-1): GAGVSQSPRYKVAKRGQDVALRCDPISGHVSLFWYQQALGQGPEFLTYFQNEAQLDKSGLPSDRFFAERPEGSVSTLKIQRTQQEDSAVYLCASSPNSGGAHSEQFFGPGTRLTVL.

The chain is built from TRBV7-2 and TRBJ2-7, with TRBD1 identical over 10 bases. V was clipped by 5 bases and J by 3 bases; unmatched bases: 13. Germline loops: CDR1 SGHTA, CDR2 FQGNSA. CDR3 length: 17 residues. As DNA, the CDR3 is TGTGCCAGCAGCGGACAGAGGACAGGGGGTACCATCTACGAGCAGTACTTC. This codes for CASSGQRTGGTIYEQYF.

V is TRBV2 and J is TRBJ2-1, with TRBD2 identical over 10 bases. V dropped 7 bases and J dropped 10; count of bases not matched to a gene: 16. This CDR3 has 16 amino acids. Germline V gene sequence: CDR1 SNHLY, CDR2 FYNNEI. CDR3 DNA: TGTGCCAGCACCCTACTAGCGGGATACGCCCTCTCAGAGCAGTTCTTC. Residues: CASTLLAGYALSEQFF.

V and J are TRBV5-1 and TRBJ2-1; TRBD2 matches at 10 bases. J gave up 4 bases and V 4 bases, and 5 bases lay outside the gene matches. The CDR3 runs to 15 residues. The V gene's germline CDR1 is SGHRS and CDR2 YFSETQ. The CDR3 bases are TGCGCCAGCAGCGTGTCTAGCGGGAGTTACAATGAGCAGTTCTTC. This translates into CASSVSSGSYNEQFF.

The chain joins TRBV11-3 to TRBJ2-3, with 9 positions matching TRBD2. The CDR3 has 16 amino acids. The trim removed 1 base at V and 4 bases at J, leaving 6 bases unmatched. The V gene's germline CDR1 is SGHNT and CDR2 YENEEA. The CDR3 region is CASSLGASGEADTQYF. The CDR3, as DNA: TGTGCCAGCAGCTTAGGAGCTAGCGGGGAGGCAGATACGCAGTATTTT.

The rearrangement uses TRBV10-3 and TRBJ2-3; possible D gene TRBD2, 5 bases. Trimming removed 4 bases from V and 1 base from J, with 9 bases in between. This CDR3 is built from 14 residues. CDR1 ENHRY and CDR2 SYGVKD come from the germline V gene. CDR3 region: CAISVRRGTDTQYF. CDR3 in DNA: TGTGCCATCAGTGTTAGGCGGGGCACAGATACGCAGTATTTT.

This chain links TRBV6-1 with TRBJ2-1, with TRBD1 as a possible D gene (6 bases). Germline V gene data show CDR1 as MNHNS and CDR2 as SASEGT. The CDR3 runs to 18 residues. V was clipped by 2 bases and J by 4 bases, with 21 bases between them. The CDR3 nucleotides are TGTGCCAGCAGTGAACGGGCGGGCGGACAGACACTTTACAATGAGCAGTTCTTC. It is translated as CASSERAGGQTLYNEQFF.

The CDR3 is CASSLAQTGYGYTF. The CDR3 coding sequence is TGCGCCAGCAGCTTGGCCCAAACAGGCTATGGCTACACCTTC. V usage is TRBV5-1 and J usage is TRBJ1-2, with D possibly TRBD1 on 5 matching bases. Germline loops: CDR1 SGHRS, CDR2 YFSETQ. This CDR3 region has 14 residues. The V end lost 0 bases, the J end lost 4 bases, and 10 bases lay between the germline ends. The variable domain in full, with the rest retrieved from reference TRBV5-1 and TRBJ1-2, is KAGVTQTPRYLIKTRGQQVTLSCSPISGHRSVSWYQQTPGQGLQFLFEYFSETQRNKGNFPGRFSGRQFSNSRSEMNVSTLELGDSALYLCASSLAQTGYGYTFGSGTRLTVV.

The rearrangement links TRBV7-9 to TRBJ2-7; 8 nucleotides agree with TRBD1. The CDR3 totals 14 residues. J was trimmed by 2 bases and V by 4 bases; bases with no gene match: 4. CDR1 and CDR2 from the germline V gene are SEHNR and FQNEAQ (reference sequence). The CDR3 region is CASSSTGVAYEQYF. The CDR3, as DNA: TGTGCCAGCAGCTCGACAGGGGTAGCCTACGAGCAGTACTTC.

This chain uses TRBV21-1 with TRBJ2-7; the D call TRBD1 from the table was never checked on the DNA. TRBV21-1 is a pseudogene locus. The CDR3 has 12 amino acids. For the CDR3, the DNA is TGTGCCAGCAGTCTAGGGGGCTGCGAGCAGTACTTC. Translation: CASSLGGCEQYF.

The V call is TRBV4-1, the J call TRBJ2-7, with 9 bases lining up with TRBD1. CDR1 and CDR2 (germline): MGHRA, YSYEKL. The J segment lost 0 bases and the V segment lost 3 bases, leaving 24 bases of the junction unmatched. The CDR3 contains 22 residues. The CDR3, as DNA: TGCGCCAGCAGCCAGTTCGTAAACCTCGGGACAGGGCTAAGGGGAAGCTCCTACGAGCAGTACTTC. This sequence encodes CASSQFVNLGTGLRGSSYEQYF.

On this clone: Other DNA sequences in this specimen translate into the identical CDR3. This sequence joins TRBV11-2 and TRBJ1-1; the D gene is possibly TRBD1 (6 bases). Per germline, CDR1 SGHAT and CDR2 FQNNGV. This CDR3 contains 14 residues. Trimming cost V 5 bases and J 2 bases, with 12 bases left between them. CDR3 DNA: TGTGCCAGCAGCCTGGACAGAGTTAACACTGAAGCTTTCTTT. Translated, it gives CASSLDRVNTEAFF.

V gene TRBV10-3 combines with J gene TRBJ1-1; the D gene is possibly TRBD1 (6 bases). Per germline, CDR1 ENHRY and CDR2 SYGVKD. The CDR3 extends over 13 amino acids. Between the trimmed V and J ends, which lost 3 bases and 8 bases, there was a span of 13 bases. The CDR3: CAISEIGGSEAFF. The CDR3, as DNA: TGTGCCATCAGTGAAATAGGGGGATCCGAAGCTTTCTTT.

The chain combines TRBV7-9 with TRBJ2-1, with 8 positions matching TRBD2. Per the germline V gene, CDR1 is SEHNR and CDR2 is FQNEAQ (reference sequence). This CDR3 contains 17 residues. V lost 1 base to trimming and J lost 0 bases; unmatched junction nucleotides: 5. The CDR3, as DNA: TGTGCCAGCAGCTTAGTTCGGAGCGGGAGCTCCTACAATGAGCAGTTCTTC. It encodes CASSLVRSGSSYNEQFF.

The genes are TRBV6-1 and TRBJ2-7; D gene ambiguous. This CDR3 spans 16 amino acids. Germline assignment: CDR1 MNHNS and CDR2 SASEGT. Trimming took off 0 bases at V and 5 bases at J, with 17 bases between the two ends. This CDR3 reads CASSEAQSSLIDEQYF. CDR3 DNA: TGTGCCAGCAGTGAAGCGCAATCTAGTTTAATCGACGAGCAGTACTTC.

This clone occurred once. The V gene is TRBV7-3, the J gene TRBJ1-1; a weak D match, TRBD1 (5 bases). Germline assignment: CDR1 SGHTA and CDR2 FQGTGA. This CDR3 contains 13 residues. V lost 5 bases to trimming and J lost 7 bases, with 14 bases between them. The DNA of the CDR3 is TGTGCCAGCAGCACAAGACACAGGAGTGAAGCTTTCTTT. Its protein product is CASSTRHRSEAFF.

This rearrangement joins TRBV6-5 to TRBJ1-5; maybe TRBD1 (5 bases). Trimming removed 5 bases at V and 6 bases at J, with 17 bases between. CDR3 length: 15 residues. Germline CDR1 MNHEY, CDR2 SVGAGI. DNA of the CDR3: TGTGCCAGCAGTCCGTCTGGGGGGGGAGGTCAGCCCCAGCATTTT. It is translated as CASSPSGGGGQPQHF.

The chain is built from TRBV7-3 and TRBJ1-1, with D possibly matching TRBD1 (5 bases). Trimming pared 3 bases from V and 2 bases from J, leaving 10 bases between. The CDR3 extends over 14 amino acids. The V gene's germline CDR1 is SGHTA and CDR2 FQGTGA. CDR3: CASSFAGGNTEAFF. The CDR3, as DNA: TGTGCCAGCAGCTTCGCCGGGGGAAACACTGAAGCTTTCTTT.

The rearrangement joins TRBV27 to TRBJ1-2, with D hard to call. The germline CDR1 and CDR2 sequences are MNHEY and SMNVEV (reference sequence). CDR3 length equals 14 residues. Trimming left V 4 bases short and J 2 bases short, with 11 bases between. The CDR3 loop reads CASSSPTENYGYTF. The CDR3 DNA sequence: TGTGCCAGCAGTTCCCCGACTGAAAACTATGGCTACACCTTC.

V and J are TRBV28 and TRBJ2-3; possible D gene TRBD2, 6 bases. This CDR3 contains 16 residues. The V end was cut by 2 bases, the J end by 2 bases, with 14 bases between. Germline CDR1 reads MDHEN; CDR2 reads SYDVKM. Here the CDR3 DNA reads TGTGCCAGCAGTTTAAGGCTAGCGAAACCCACAGATACGCAGTATTTT. This codes for CASSLRLAKPTDTQYF.

This rearrangement joins TRBV7-2 to TRBJ2-7; TRBD2 is a possible D gene (5 bases). The CDR3 sequence is 14 residues long. Germline CDR1 reads SGHTA; CDR2 reads FQGNSA. The V gene lost 0 bases and the J gene lost 6 bases, with 12 bases spanning the gap. In nucleotides, the CDR3 is TGTGCCAGCAGCTTAGCTAGCGACTTGGGCGAGCAGTACTTC. It encodes CASSLASDLGEQYF.

This rearrangement joins TRBV6-5 to TRBJ2-3; no definite D call. Trimming removed 2 bases at V and 11 bases at J, with 14 bases between. The CDR3 is made up of 13 amino acids. Germline V gene sequence: CDR1 MNHEY, CDR2 SVGAGI. CDR3 in DNA: TGTGCCAGCAGTTACGATGCCGAGCGAAGGCAGTATTTT. Translation: CASSYDAERRQYF.

The rearrangement joins TRBV28 to TRBJ2-5; possible D gene TRBD2, 5 bases. V was clipped by 4 bases and J by 5 bases, with 14 bases between them. Germline V gene lookup returns CDR1 MDHEN and CDR2 SYDVKM. CDR3 length: 14 residues. In DNA form, the CDR3 reads TGTGCCAGCAGTTCCCCGGGAAATCTGGAGACCCAGTACTTC. It specifies CASSSPGNLETQYF.

This clone was observed a single time. The chain has TRBV7-9 and TRBJ1-4; unclear D gene. Germline values: CDR1 SEHNR, CDR2 FQNEAQ (reference sequence). This CDR3 has 14 amino acids. The ends were cut back, 3 bases at V and 6 bases at J, with 11 bases in the middle. The CDR3, as DNA: TGTGCCAGCAGCTTTCGAGTCAGCGATGAAAAACTGTTTTTT. Translated: CASSFRVSDEKLFF. Supplemented by reference TRBV7-9 and TRBJ1-4, the full variable domain reads DTGVSQNPRHKITKRGQNVTFRCDPISEHNRLYWYRQTLGQGPEFLTYFQNEAQLEKSRLLSDRFSAERPKGSFSTLEIQRTEQGDSAMYLCASSFRVSDEKLFFGSGTQLSVL.

This clone was detected only once. The chain has TRBV6-1 and TRBJ2-3, with 9 bases matching TRBD1. Germline CDR1 MNHNS, CDR2 SASEGT. This CDR3 region has 17 residues. J gave up 2 bases and V 3 bases, and 9 bases lay outside the gene matches. CDR3 protein: CASSDFPGQGYTDTQYF. The CDR3 bases are TGTGCCAGCAGTGATTTCCCGGGACAGGGTTACACAGATACGCAGTATTTT.

The rearrangement uses TRBV5-1 and TRBJ2-7; TRBD1 might be the D (6 bases). V lost 2 bases and J 1 base, leaving 10 bases between the germline ends. The length of the CDR3 is 14 residues. CDR1 is SGHRS and CDR2 is YFSETQ in the germline V gene. The CDR3 here is CASSLKGGSYEQYF. The CDR3 DNA sequence: TGCGCCAGCAGCTTAAAAGGGGGTTCCTACGAGCAGTACTTC.

The chain carries TRBV5-1 and TRBJ1-1; weak D call: TRBD1 (6 bases). CDR1 SGHRS and CDR2 YFSETQ come from the germline V gene. V was trimmed by 3 bases and J by 4 bases, leaving 16 bases between them. The CDR3 is 15 residues long. CDR3 residues: CASSWGTFLSTEAFF. The CDR3 nucleotides are TGCGCCAGCAGCTGGGGGACATTTTTGAGCACTGAAGCTTTCTTT.

V and J are TRBV28 and TRBJ2-3, with 7 nucleotides matching TRBD2. Germline-derived CDR1 and CDR2 are MDHEN and SYDVKM. The CDR3 consists of 14 residues. The CDR3 nucleotides are TGTGCGGCCGGGGGGAGGACCCGCACAGATACGCAGTATTTT. Translating it yields CAAGGRTRTDTQYF.

V is TRBV10-3 and J is TRBJ1-3; maybe TRBD1 (6 bases). With 6 bases removed from V and 0 bases from J, the gap between germline ends came to 21 bases. This CDR3 region has 18 residues. The germline CDR1 and CDR2 sequences are ENHRY and SYGVKD. The CDR3 is CAIRPGAGRDNSGNTIYF. Written as DNA, the CDR3 is TGTGCCATCAGACCAGGGGCCGGCCGGGACAACTCTGGAAACACCATATATTTT.

V usage is TRBV28 and J usage is TRBJ2-5; weak D call: TRBD2 (5 bases). This CDR3 has 10 amino acids. The germline V gene encodes CDR1 MDHEN and CDR2 SYDVKM. The germline V and J ends were trimmed by 7 bases and 7 bases, with 7 bases remaining between them. Written as DNA, the CDR3 is TGTGCCAGCAAAGAGGGGACCCAGTACTTC. This encodes CASKEGTQYF.